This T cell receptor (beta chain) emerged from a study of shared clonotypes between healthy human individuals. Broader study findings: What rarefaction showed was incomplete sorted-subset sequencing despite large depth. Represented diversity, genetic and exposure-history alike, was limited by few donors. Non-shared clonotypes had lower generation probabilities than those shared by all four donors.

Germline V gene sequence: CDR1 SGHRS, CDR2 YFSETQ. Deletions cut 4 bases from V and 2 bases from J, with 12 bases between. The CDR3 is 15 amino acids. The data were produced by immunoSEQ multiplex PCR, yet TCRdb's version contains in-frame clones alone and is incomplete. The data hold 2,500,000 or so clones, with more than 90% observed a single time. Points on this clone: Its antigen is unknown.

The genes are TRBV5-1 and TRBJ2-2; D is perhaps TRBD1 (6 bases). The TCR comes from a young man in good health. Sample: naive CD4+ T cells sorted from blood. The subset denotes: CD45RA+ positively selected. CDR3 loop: CASSRGQINTGELFF. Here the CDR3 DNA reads TGCGCCAGCAGCCGTGGACAGATAAACACCGGGGAGCTGTTTTTT.